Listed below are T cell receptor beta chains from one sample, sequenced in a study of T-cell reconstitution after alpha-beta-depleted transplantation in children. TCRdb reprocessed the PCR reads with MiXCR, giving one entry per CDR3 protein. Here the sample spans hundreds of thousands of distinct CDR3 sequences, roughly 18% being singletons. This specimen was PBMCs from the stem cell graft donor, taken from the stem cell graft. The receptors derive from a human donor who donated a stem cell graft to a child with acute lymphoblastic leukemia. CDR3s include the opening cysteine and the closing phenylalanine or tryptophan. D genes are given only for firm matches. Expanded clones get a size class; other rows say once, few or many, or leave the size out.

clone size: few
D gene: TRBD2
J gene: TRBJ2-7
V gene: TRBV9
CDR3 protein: CASSVAASGRSDEQYF
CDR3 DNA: TGTGCCAGCAGCGTAGCCGCTAGCGGGAGGTCTGACGAGCAGTACTTC

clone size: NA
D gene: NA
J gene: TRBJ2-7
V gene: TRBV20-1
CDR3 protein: CSARWTVGSYEQYF
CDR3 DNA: TGCAGTGCTAGATGGACGGTAGGCTCCTACGAGCAGTACTTC

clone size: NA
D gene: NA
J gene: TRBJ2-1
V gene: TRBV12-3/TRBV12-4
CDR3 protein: CASRAEWNEQFF
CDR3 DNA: TGTGCCAGCAGGGCAGAGTGGAATGAGCAGTTCTTC

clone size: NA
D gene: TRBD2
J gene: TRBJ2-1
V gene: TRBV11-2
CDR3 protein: CASSLGSLAGGLYTEQFF
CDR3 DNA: TGTGCCAGCAGCTTAGGGTCACTAGCGGGAGGCCTCTACACTGAGCAGTTCTTC

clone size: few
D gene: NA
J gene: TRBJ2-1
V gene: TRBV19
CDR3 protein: CASSIPLSSYNEQFF
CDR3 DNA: TGTGCCAGTAGTATCCCCCTCAGCTCCTACAATGAGCAGTTCTTC

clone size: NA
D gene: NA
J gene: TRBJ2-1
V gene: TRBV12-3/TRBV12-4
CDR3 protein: CASNRGWDSYNEQFF
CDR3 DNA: TGTGCCAGCAACCGTGGGTGGGACTCCTACAATGAGCAGTTCTTC

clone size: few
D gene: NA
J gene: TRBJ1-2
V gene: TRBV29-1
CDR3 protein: CSVEGQHQGGYGYTF
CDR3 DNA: TGCAGCGTTGAGGGTCAGCACCAAGGCGGCTATGGCTACACCTTC

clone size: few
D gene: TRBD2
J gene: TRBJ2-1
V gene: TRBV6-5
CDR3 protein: CASSYSALAGDEQFF
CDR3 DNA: TGTGCCAGCAGTTACTCGGCTCTAGCGGGAGATGAGCAGTTCTTC

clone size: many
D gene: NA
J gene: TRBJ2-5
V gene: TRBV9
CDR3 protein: CASSVGRGQETQYF
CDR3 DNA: TGTGCCAGCAGCGTAGGGCGGGGCCAAGAGACCCAGTACTTC

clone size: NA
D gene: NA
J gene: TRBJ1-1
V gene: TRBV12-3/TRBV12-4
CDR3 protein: CASSYGRGASTEAFF
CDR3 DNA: TGTGCCAGCAGTTACGGCCGGGGGGCGAGCACTGAAGCTTTCTTT

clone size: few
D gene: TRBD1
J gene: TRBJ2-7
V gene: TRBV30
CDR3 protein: CAWSVRDSSYEQYF
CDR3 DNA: TGTGCCTGGAGTGTACGGGACAGCTCCTACGAGCAGTACTTC

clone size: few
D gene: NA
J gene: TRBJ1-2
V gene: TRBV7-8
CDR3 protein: CASSYNLGRVGSDYGYTF
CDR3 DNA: TGTGCCAGCAGTTATAACCTGGGCAGAGTGGGAAGCGACTATGGCTACACCTTC

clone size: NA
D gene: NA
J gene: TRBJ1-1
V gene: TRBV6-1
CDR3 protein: CASSVDGRWDTHKAFF
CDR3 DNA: TGTGCCAGCAGTGTAGACGGCCGGTGGGACACACATAAAGCTTTCTTT

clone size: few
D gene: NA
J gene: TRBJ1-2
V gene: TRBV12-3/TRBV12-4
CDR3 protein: CASSLGESNYGYTF
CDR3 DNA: TGTGCCAGCAGTTTAGGAGAATCTAACTATGGCTACACCTTC

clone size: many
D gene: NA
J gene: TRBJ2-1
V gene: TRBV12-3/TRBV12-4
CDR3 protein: CASTGQGTFTNEQFF
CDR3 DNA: TGTGCCAGCACCGGCCAGGGTACTTTCACCAATGAGCAGTTCTTC

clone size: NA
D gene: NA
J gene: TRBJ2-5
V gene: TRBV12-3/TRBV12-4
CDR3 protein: CASSFGLPRYQETQYF
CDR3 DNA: TGTGCCAGCAGTTTCGGGCTTCCCAGGTACCAAGAGACCCAGTACTTC

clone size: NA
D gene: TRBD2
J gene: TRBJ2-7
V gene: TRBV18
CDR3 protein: CASSHPGLAETYEQYF
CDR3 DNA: TGTGCCAGCTCCCATCCGGGACTAGCGGAGACCTACGAGCAGTACTTC

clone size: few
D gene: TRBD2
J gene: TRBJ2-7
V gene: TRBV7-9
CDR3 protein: CASSLPTSGRYEQYF
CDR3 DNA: TGTGCCAGCAGCCTCCCGACTAGCGGGCGTTACGAGCAGTACTTC

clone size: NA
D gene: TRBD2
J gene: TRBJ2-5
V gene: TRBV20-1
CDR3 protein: CSASGTGGVETQYF
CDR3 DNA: TGCAGTGCTAGCGGCACGGGAGGGGTGGAGACCCAGTACTTC

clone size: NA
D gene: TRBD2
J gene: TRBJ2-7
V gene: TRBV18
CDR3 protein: CASSTGTTTYEQYF
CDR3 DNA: TGTGCCAGCTCAACCGGGACTACCACCTACGAGCAGTACTTC

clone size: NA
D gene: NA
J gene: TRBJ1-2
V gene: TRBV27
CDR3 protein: CASSALAGAVYGYTF
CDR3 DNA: TGTGCCAGCAGTGCCCTGGCGGGGGCAGTTTATGGCTACACCTTC

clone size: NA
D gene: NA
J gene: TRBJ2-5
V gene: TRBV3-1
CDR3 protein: CASSQGLAYQETQYF
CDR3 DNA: TGTGCCAGCAGCCAGGGCCTAGCGTACCAAGAGACCCAGTACTTC

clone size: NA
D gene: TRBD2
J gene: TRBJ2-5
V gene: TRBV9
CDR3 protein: CASGLTSGSLETQYF
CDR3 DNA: TGTGCCAGCGGGTTGACTAGCGGGAGTCTGGAGACCCAGTACTTC

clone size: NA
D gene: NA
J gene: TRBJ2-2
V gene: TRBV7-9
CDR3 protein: CASSFNQRTANTGELFF
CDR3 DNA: TGTGCCAGCAGCTTCAATCAACGGACCGCGAACACCGGGGAGCTGTTTTTT

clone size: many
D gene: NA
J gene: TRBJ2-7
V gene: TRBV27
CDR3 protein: CASSSTGSYEQYF
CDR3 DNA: TGTGCCAGCAGTTCGACAGGCTCCTACGAGCAGTACTTC

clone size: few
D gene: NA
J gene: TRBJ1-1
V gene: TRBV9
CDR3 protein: CASSVGQGNTEAFF
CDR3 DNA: TGTGCCAGCAGCGTGGGTCAGGGGAACACTGAAGCTTTCTTT

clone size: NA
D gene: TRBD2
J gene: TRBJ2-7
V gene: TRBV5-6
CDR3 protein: CASSWTGTSEPTPFLDEQYF
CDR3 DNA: TGTGCCAGCAGCTGGACAGGGACTAGCGAACCCACCCCTTTTCTGGACGAGCAGTACTTC

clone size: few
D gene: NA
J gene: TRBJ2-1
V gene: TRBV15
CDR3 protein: CATTPILAGSEQFF
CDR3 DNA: TGTGCCACCACCCCAATCCTGGCAGGCAGTGAGCAGTTCTTC

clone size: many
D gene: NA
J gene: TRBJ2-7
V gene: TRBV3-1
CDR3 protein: CASSQIAENSYEQYF
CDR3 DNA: TGTGCCAGCAGCCAAATAGCGGAGAACTCCTACGAGCAGTACTTC

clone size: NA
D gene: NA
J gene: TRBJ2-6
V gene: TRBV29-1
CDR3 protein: CNPRYPTGEAGANVLTF
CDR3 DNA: TGCAACCCCCGGTATCCTACAGGGGAGGCTGGGGCCAACGTCCTGACTTTC

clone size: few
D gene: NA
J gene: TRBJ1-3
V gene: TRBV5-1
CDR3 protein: CASSSQGSSGNTIYF
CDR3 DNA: TGCGCCAGCAGCTCTCAGGGAAGCTCTGGAAACACCATATATTTT

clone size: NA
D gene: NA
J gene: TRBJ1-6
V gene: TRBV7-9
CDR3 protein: CASTTDTDNSPLHF
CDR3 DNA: TGTGCCAGCACCACGGATACTGATAATTCACCCCTCCACTTT

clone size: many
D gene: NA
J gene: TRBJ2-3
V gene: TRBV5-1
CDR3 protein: CASSFDSRSDTQYF
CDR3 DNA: TGCGCCAGCAGCTTTGATTCTAGGTCAGATACGCAGTATTTT

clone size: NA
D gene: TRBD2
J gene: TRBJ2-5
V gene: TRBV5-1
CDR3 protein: CASSLESRGGWETQYF
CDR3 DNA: TGCGCCAGCAGCTTGGAGTCGCGCGGGGGGTGGGAGACCCAGTACTTC

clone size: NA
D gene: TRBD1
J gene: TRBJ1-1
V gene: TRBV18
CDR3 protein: CASSPGTGYEAFF
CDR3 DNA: TGTGCCAGCTCACCTGGGACAGGGTACGAAGCTTTCTTT

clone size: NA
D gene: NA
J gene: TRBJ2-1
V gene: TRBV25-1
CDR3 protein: CASSEYAGEQFF
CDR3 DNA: TGTGCCAGCAGTGAATATGCGGGGGAGCAGTTCTTC

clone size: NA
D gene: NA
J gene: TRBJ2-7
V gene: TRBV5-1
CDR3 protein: CASSSGTASYEQYF
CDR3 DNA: TGCGCCAGCAGCTCCGGGACGGCTTCCTACGAGCAGTACTTC